This passage covers 30 T cell receptor beta chains from one sample sequenced in a study of chemoradiotherapy in HPV16-positive cancers. Libraries were prepared by immunoSEQ multiplex PCR; TCRdb keeps only in-frame clonotypes and omits some of them. The sample lists about 6,400 clones, approximately 81% occurring once. This sample comprised tumor tissue, obtained from a patient who underwent chemoradiotherapy. Source of these receptors: a human donor with HPV-associated anogenital cancer.

As to this clone: The DNA is left out, because the CDR3 cannot be placed on it with certainty; the CDR3 is given as TCRdb lists it. This chain connects TRBV21-1 to TRBJ1-6. TRBV21-1 is a pseudogene segment. The CDR3 is 15 amino acids long, termini counted. CDR3 region: CASSKVVGLGSPLHF.

The CDR3 is CASSEVWDQPQHF. CDR3 in DNA: TGTGCCAGCAGTGAAGTGTGGGATCAGCCCCAGCATTTT. The rearrangement uses TRBV6-1 and TRBJ1-5; D gene uncertain. This CDR3 spans 13 amino acids. In germline, CDR1 is MNHNS, CDR2 SASEGT. The V end was cut by 1 base, the J end by 5 bases, with 6 bases between.

This chain uses TRBV5-6 with TRBJ2-3; D is perhaps TRBD2 (5 bases). The CDR3 loop spans 17 amino acids. Germline V gene sequence: CDR1 SGHDT, CDR2 YYEEEE. Trimming removed 0 bases from V and 0 bases from J, with 14 bases in between. CDR3: CASSLGELRLSTDTQYF. CDR3 DNA: TGTGCCAGCAGCTTGGGGGAGCTCCGCCTTAGCACAGATACGCAGTATTTT.

The gene calls are TRBV7-3 and TRBJ2-7; the match to TRBD2 covers 16 bases. The trim removed 3 bases at V and 5 bases at J, leaving 10 bases unmatched. CDR1 is SGHTA and CDR2 is FQGTGA in the germline V gene. The CDR3 has 18 residues. The CDR3 sequence is CASSFRAGTSGRGNEQYF. CDR3 sequence (DNA): TGTGCCAGCAGCTTCCGTGCCGGGACTAGCGGGAGGGGCAACGAGCAGTACTTC.

The chain carries TRBV7-2 and TRBJ1-1, with TRBD1 as a possible D gene (6 bases). The germline CDR1 and CDR2 sequences are SGHTA and FQGNSA. Deletions cut 0 bases from V and 0 bases from J, with 11 bases between. The CDR3 runs 16 residues. The DNA of the CDR3 is TGTGCCAGCAGCTTAGCGCAGGGGACTCTGAACACTGAAGCTTTCTTT. Its translation: CASSLAQGTLNTEAFF.

This clone was observed a single time. The J gene is TRBJ1-1, the V gene TRBV11-2, with TRBD1 as a possible D gene (5 bases). This CDR3 region has 13 residues. Germline V lookup: CDR1 SGHAT, CDR2 FQNNGV. Trimming removed 1 base at V and 6 bases at J, with 9 bases between. The CDR3 protein is CASSLAPGAEAFF. The CDR3 DNA sequence: TGTGCCAGCAGCTTAGCTCCGGGGGCTGAAGCTTTCTTT.

The chain uses TRBV4-3 and TRBJ1-2; D gene uncertain. Germline lookup yields CDR1 LGHNA and CDR2 YSLEER. V lost 0 bases to trimming and J lost 7 bases, with 15 bases between them. CDR3 length: 15 amino acids. Here the CDR3 DNA reads TGCGCCAGCAGCCAAGAATATCCGGGCACCTTTGGCTACACCTTC. Encoded protein: CASSQEYPGTFGYTF.

This chain links TRBV11-2 with TRBJ2-7, with D possibly TRBD1 on 6 matching bases. CDR1 is SGHAT and CDR2 is FQNNGV in the germline V gene. Between the trimmed V and J ends, which lost 5 bases and 3 bases, there was a span of 11 bases. This CDR3 region has 13 residues. The CDR3 reads CASSRRTDYEQYF. The DNA for the CDR3 is TGTGCCAGCAGCCGTAGGACAGACTACGAGCAGTACTTC.

The chain employs TRBV10-3 and TRBJ2-1, with 11 nucleotides matching TRBD2. After removal of 2 bases from V and 4 bases from J, the junction contained 7 bases not matched to a gene. There are 17 residues in the CDR3. Germline values: CDR1 ENHRY, CDR2 SYGVKD. The CDR3 nucleotides are TGTGCCATCAGTGAGCAGGCTAGCGGGAGGCGGTACAATGAGCAGTTCTTC. This translates into CAISEQASGRRYNEQFF.

The V gene is TRBV5-4, the J gene TRBJ2-1, with 10 nucleotides matching TRBD2. The germline V gene encodes CDR1 SGHNT and CDR2 YYREEE (reference sequence). The CDR3 covers 15 residues. Unmatched junction bases numbered 6, after V lost 5 bases and J lost 4 bases. This CDR3 reads CASRPTSGRYNEQFF. The CDR3 region has the DNA TGTGCCAGCAGACCGACTAGCGGGCGATACAATGAGCAGTTCTTC.

The chain is built from TRBV19 and TRBJ2-7, with 14 bases that match TRBD2. The V gene's germline CDR1 is LNHDA and CDR2 SQIVND (reference sequence). CDR3 size: 18 residues. The ends lost 3 bases at V and 0 bases at J; junction bases unmatched: 7. The CDR3 DNA reads as TGTGCCAGTAGTATCAAGACTAGCGGGGGGGTAAGCTCCTACGAGCAGTACTTC. This gives the protein CASSIKTSGGVSSYEQYF.

The chain recombines TRBV7-2 with TRBJ1-6; D is uncertain. CDR1 and CDR2 from the germline V gene are SGHTA and FQGNSA. The CDR3 length is 13 residues. V was shortened by 1 base and J by 9 bases, with 7 bases between the two germline ends. CDR3 bases: TGTGCCAGCAGCTTAGATGGCTCTTCACCCCTCCACTTT. Protein sequence: CASSLDGSSPLHF.

V and J are TRBV28 and TRBJ2-7; D remains unclear. Trimming took 3 bases from V and 0 from J, leaving 9 bases between them. CDR3 size: 14 residues. Per the germline V gene, CDR1 is MDHEN and CDR2 is SYDVKM. In DNA, the CDR3 is TGTGCCAGCAGTTTCCCCGGCCCCTCCTACGAGCAGTACTTC. This codes for CASSFPGPSYEQYF.

The chain is built from TRBV7-9 and TRBJ1-3; TRBD1 might be the D (5 bases). This CDR3 has 14 residues. V was pared by 5 bases and J by 3 bases, with 11 bases between. Germline V lookup: CDR1 SEHNR, CDR2 FQNEAQ (reference sequence). The CDR3 loop is CASSPFRDGNTIYF. CDR3 coding DNA: TGTGCCAGCAGCCCTTTCAGGGATGGAAACACCATATATTTT.

This clone was recorded only once. This chain joins TRBV5-4 and TRBJ2-7, with D perhaps matching TRBD1 (6 bases). Trimming pared 4 bases from V and 6 bases from J, leaving 17 bases between. The CDR3 is 14 residues long. The V gene's germline CDR1 is SGHNT and CDR2 YYREEE (reference sequence). In DNA form, the CDR3 reads TGTGCCAGCAGCGTAGGACAGAACGAGGGCGAGCAGTACTTC. Its protein is CASSVGQNEGEQYF.

This chain links TRBV5-1 with TRBJ2-5, with TRBD2 matching over 7 bases. The germline gives CDR1 SGHRS, CDR2 YFSETQ. The CDR3 covers 16 residues. Germline trimming cut 1 base from V and 0 bases from J; bases unmatched to any gene: 6. CDR3 sequence: CASSLRPAGNQETQYF. For the CDR3, the DNA is TGCGCCAGCAGCTTGAGGCCAGCGGGAAACCAAGAGACCCAGTACTTC.

This chain links TRBV18 with TRBJ1-1; D is ambiguous. The CDR3 loop spans 14 amino acids. Germline CDR1 is KGHSH and CDR2 is LQKENI. Trimming shortened V by 6 bases and J by 1 base, and 12 bases separated the two germline ends. The CDR3 spells CASSPGLENTEAFF. CDR3 nucleotides: TGTGCCAGCTCTCCTGGACTGGAGAACACTGAAGCTTTCTTT. Together with reference TRBV18 and TRBJ1-1, the CDR3 gives the full variable domain: NAGVMQNPRHLVRRRGQEARLRCSPMKGHSHVYWYRQLPEEGLKFMVYLQKENIIDESGMPKERFSAEFPKEGPSILRIQQVVRGDSAAYFCASSPGLENTEAFFGQGTRLTVV.

This chain joins TRBV7-2 and TRBJ1-1; no firm D call. V lost 5 bases to trimming and J lost 5 bases, with 15 bases between them. Per the germline V gene, CDR1 is SGHTA and CDR2 is FQGNSA. This CDR3 has 14 amino acids. DNA for the CDR3: TGTGCCAGCAGCCCAGGCCGGGGAACAACTGAAGCTTTCTTT. Protein sequence: CASSPGRGTTEAFF.

Details on this clone: Other DNA sequences in the same sample also yield this CDR3. This rearrangement joins TRBV5-1 to TRBJ2-7; 7 bases fit TRBD2. Germline V gives CDR1 SGHRS, CDR2 YFSETQ. Trimming at V came to 0 bases and at J to 4 bases, leaving 13 bases not matched to a gene. The CDR3 loop spans 17 amino acids. The CDR3: CASSLGPVGRGGYEQYF. Here the CDR3 DNA reads TGCGCCAGCAGCTTGGGCCCCGTAGGCCGGGGAGGGTACGAGCAGTACTTC. Drawing the rest from reference TRBV5-1 and TRBJ2-7, the complete variable domain is KAGVTQTPRYLIKTRGQQVTLSCSPISGHRSVSWYQQTPGQGLQFLFEYFSETQRNKGNFPGRFSGRQFSNSRSEMNVSTLELGDSALYLCASSLGPVGRGGYEQYFGPGTRLTVT.

V gene TRBV4-3 combines with J gene TRBJ1-1; the D is unclear. From germline, CDR1 is LGHNA and CDR2 YSLEER. There are 16 residues in the CDR3. V lost 0 bases, J lost 1 base, and 12 bases lay in between. This chain's CDR3 is CASSQDLGDSNTEAFF. CDR3 DNA: TGCGCCAGCAGCCAAGATTTGGGAGACTCGAACACTGAAGCTTTCTTT.

This chain joins TRBV7-2 and TRBJ1-5, with a tentative D call TRBD1 (5 bases). Germline V lookup: CDR1 SGHTA, CDR2 FQGNSA. This CDR3 is built from 17 residues. V lost 5 bases, J lost 5 bases, and 22 bases lay in between. In nucleotides, the CDR3 is TGTGCCAGCAGCCCGGTGGTGGGTCGGGGGAGGGATCAGCCCCAGCATTTT. Protein sequence: CASSPVVGRGRDQPQHF.

The chain combines TRBV7-2 with TRBJ2-5, with a possible D match to TRBD2 (6 bases). V gave up 0 bases and J gave up 5 bases, with 7 bases separating them. Germline V CDR1 and CDR2: SGHTA, FQGNSA. The CDR3 is 13 residues long. In nucleotides, the CDR3 is TGTGCCAGCAGCTTAGCAGGAGGGGAGACCCAGTACTTC. As protein: CASSLAGGETQYF.

For this clone: Its ends do not fully match the called genes, so a read error is possible. This chain joins TRBV6-6 and TRBJ1-2, with 10 positions matching TRBD1. Germline V gives CDR1 MNHNY, CDR2 SVGAGI (reference sequence). This CDR3 is 16 amino acids long. The CDR3 DNA sequence: TGTGCCAGCAGTGACTCCGCCCGGGACAGGGGCTATGGCTACACCTTC. Protein sequence: CASSDSARDRGYGYTF.

The chain is built from TRBV7-2 and TRBJ2-7, with D unresolved. Trimming removed 5 bases at V and 3 bases at J, with 11 bases between. Germline lookup yields CDR1 SGHTA and CDR2 FQGNSA. This CDR3 is built from 13 residues. The CDR3 loop reads CASSPALGYEQYF. The CDR3 nucleotides are TGTGCCAGCAGCCCAGCTCTAGGCTACGAGCAGTACTTC.

This clone was seen once. This sample also contains other DNA sequences that code for the same CDR3. The genes are TRBV7-9 and TRBJ1-2; D ambiguous. V was trimmed by 5 bases and J by 6 bases, leaving 13 bases between them. The CDR3 runs 13 residues. The germline CDR1 and CDR2 sequences are SEHNR and FQNEAQ (reference sequence). The CDR3 spells CASSRDGSHGYTF. The CDR3 DNA is TGTGCCAGCAGCCGAGACGGGTCCCATGGCTACACCTTC.

This clone was seen a few times. The chain couples TRBV2 to TRBJ2-7; weak D call: TRBD2 (6 bases). Germline lookup yields CDR1 SNHLY and CDR2 FYNNEI. The germline V and J ends were trimmed by 1 base and 4 bases, with 14 bases remaining between them. The CDR3 sequence is 15 residues long. CDR3 coding DNA: TGTGCCAGCAGTGAAGGGGGACTCCGCGTTTACGAGCAGTACTTC. Protein sequence: CASSEGGLRVYEQYF.

The rearrangement joins TRBV18 to TRBJ2-7; 11 positions match TRBD2. Germline V gene lookup returns CDR1 KGHSH and CDR2 LQKENI. CDR3 size: 16 residues. Trimming removed 3 bases from V and 0 bases from J; junction bases left unmatched: 4. CDR3 in DNA: TGTGCCAGCTCACCCCTAGCGGGGGGCGACTCCTACGAGCAGTACTTC. The encoded protein is CASSPLAGGDSYEQYF.

This clone was seen a few times. J is TRBJ2-5 and V is TRBV6-4, with a possible D match to TRBD2 (5 bases). The germline V gene has CDR1 MRHNA and CDR2 SNTAGT. This CDR3 has 15 residues. V was shortened by 7 bases and J by 5 bases, with 20 bases between the two germline ends. CDR3 sequence reads: CASTWYSGPGETQYF. The CDR3 DNA reads TGTGCCAGCACCTGGTACTCAGGCCCGGGGGAGACCCAGTACTTC.

This clone was seen once. The CDR3: CASRSRDREINGYTF. The CDR3 region has the DNA TGTGCCAGCAGGAGTCGGGACAGGGAGATTAATGGCTACACCTTC. V and J are TRBV6-5 and TRBJ1-2, with 9 nucleotides matching TRBD1. Germline V gene sequence: CDR1 MNHEY, CDR2 SVGAGI. Losses at the gene ends were 6 bases for V and 6 bases for J; bases not matched to a gene: 11. This CDR3 is 15 amino acids long.

The CDR3 DNA reads TGCGCCAGCAGCTCTACAGGGGGAGCTTTCTTT. Residues: CASSSTGGAFF. This chain joins TRBV5-1 and TRBJ1-1, with TRBD1 matching over 8 bases. The germline V gene has CDR1 SGHRS and CDR2 YFSETQ. The V gene end was trimmed by 3 bases and the J gene end by 10 bases; junction bases not matched to a gene: 2. The CDR3 has 11 residues. Using reference TRBV5-1 and TRBJ1-1 for the parts outside the CDR3, the full variable domain is KAGVTQTPRYLIKTRGQQVTLSCSPISGHRSVSWYQQTPGQGLQFLFEYFSETQRNKGNFPGRFSGRQFSNSRSEMNVSTLELGDSALYLCASSSTGGAFFGQGTRLTVV.